The 24 T cell receptor beta chains listed next were all sequenced from one sample in a study of T cell responses to AZD1222 COVID-19 vaccine. Clones were sequenced by immunoSEQ multiplex PCR, and TCRdb holds only the in-frame ones, with some missing. Of some 97,000 clones detected, about 83% appear once; the ten largest clones hold under 4%. The sample here was peripheral blood, taken on day 0 of AZD1222 vaccination. These TCRs come from an adult in good health.

This chain's CDR3 is CASSLDILAGNLEQYF. CDR3 nucleotides: TGTGCCAGCAGCTTAGATATCCTAGCGGGGAACCTCGAGCAGTACTTC. The chain combines TRBV7-2 with TRBJ2-7; 9 bases align to TRBD2. The CDR3 contains 16 residues. V lost 1 base to trimming and J lost 6 bases; unmatched junction nucleotides: 10. Germline-derived CDR1 and CDR2 are SGHTA and FQGNSA.

V usage is TRBV5-1 and J usage is TRBJ2-7, with D possibly TRBD2 on 5 matching bases. This CDR3 contains 15 residues. The germline V and J ends were trimmed by 6 bases and 0 bases, with 16 bases remaining between them. Germline assignment: CDR1 SGHRS and CDR2 YFSETQ. CDR3 DNA: TGCGCCAGCACCCTGCAAAGCGGATCCTCCTACGAGCAGTACTTC. Protein product: CASTLQSGSSYEQYF. The variable domain in full, completed from reference TRBV5-1 and TRBJ2-7, reads KAGVTQTPRYLIKTRGQQVTLSCSPISGHRSVSWYQQTPGQGLQFLFEYFSETQRNKGNFPGRFSGRQFSNSRSEMNVSTLELGDSALYLCASTLQSGSSYEQYFGPGTRLTVT.

This chain joins TRBV6-1 and TRBJ2-7; D not certain. The length of the CDR3 is 11 residues. Trimming cost V 5 bases and J 5 bases, with 7 bases left between them. Germline CDR1 is MNHNS and CDR2 is SASEGT. CDR3 residues: CASSRDHEQYF. DNA of the CDR3: TGTGCCAGCAGTCGTGACCACGAGCAGTACTTC.

J is TRBJ2-1 and V is TRBV5-6; a possible D gene is TRBD1 (5 bases). This CDR3 is 14 amino acids long. Trimming took off 2 bases at V and 4 bases at J, with 10 bases between the two ends. Germline CDR1 is SGHDT and CDR2 is YYEEEE. The DNA of the CDR3 is TGTGCCAGCAGCTTAGAGACAGCTTACAATGAGCAGTTCTTC. Encoded protein: CASSLETAYNEQFF.

In its sample, this clone was seen a few times. This chain links TRBV6-1 with TRBJ1-2, with D perhaps matching TRBD1 (6 bases). Between the trimmed V and J ends, which lost 5 bases and 4 bases, there was a span of 11 bases. Germline loops: CDR1 MNHNS, CDR2 SASEGT. This CDR3 has 13 residues. CDR3 loop: CASSPDSFYGYTF. CDR3 in DNA: TGTGCCAGCAGTCCGGACAGTTTCTATGGCTACACCTTC.

This clone was seen only once. The chain employs TRBV30 and TRBJ1-5; D gene ambiguous. The CDR3 runs to 14 residues. V lost 0 bases, J lost 5 bases, and 11 bases lay in between. The germline gives CDR1 GTSNPN, CDR2 SVGIG (reference sequence). CDR3 in DNA: TGTGCCTGGAGTGTTACAGCATCAGATCAGCCCCAGCATTTT. This translates into CAWSVTASDQPQHF.

This chain uses TRBV28 with TRBJ2-5; weak D call: TRBD2 (6 bases). The CDR3 has 17 residues. V dropped 7 bases and J dropped 0 bases, with 21 bases sitting between them. Germline V gene sequence: CDR1 MDHEN, CDR2 SYDVKM. CDR3 sequence (DNA): TGTGCCAGCACCGGGGGTCCGGGGCTCCTGTACCAAGAGACCCAGTACTTC. This gives the protein CASTGGPGLLYQETQYF.

The rearrangement joins TRBV29-1 to TRBJ2-1; 7 bases agree with TRBD2. Germline lookup yields CDR1 SQVTM and CDR2 ANQGSEA. The V segment lost 4 bases and the J segment 4 bases; nucleotides outside the gene matches: 7. The CDR3 contains 14 residues. The CDR3 region is CSVVYSGQYNEQFF. CDR3 bases: TGCAGCGTTGTCTATAGCGGGCAATACAATGAGCAGTTCTTC.

The chain joins TRBV28 to TRBJ1-5; 7 bases are a match to TRBD1. V lost 8 bases and J lost 1; bases outside the gene matches: 11. Germline V CDR1 and CDR2: MDHEN, SYDVKM. The CDR3 runs 16 residues. The CDR3 loop reads CASLRGAGGSNQPQHF. CDR3 sequence (DNA): TGTGCCAGCCTTAGGGGGGCAGGGGGAAGCAATCAGCCCCAGCATTTT.

The chain is built from TRBV24-1 and TRBJ2-7; the match to TRBD1 covers 9 bases. Unmatched junction bases numbered 11, after V lost 4 bases and J lost 2 bases. The length of the CDR3 is 17 residues. CDR1 is KGHDR, CDR2 SFDVKD, per germline. CDR3 nucleotides: TGTGCCACCAGTGACTCACTTGGGACAGGGACCCCCTACGAGCAGTACTTC. This gives the protein CATSDSLGTGTPYEQYF.

The gene calls are TRBV27 and TRBJ2-7; D possibly corresponds to TRBD1 (6 bases). The CDR3 runs to 14 residues. The germline V gene has CDR1 MNHEY and CDR2 SMNVEV (reference sequence). V was shortened by 5 bases and J by 2 bases, with 13 bases between the two germline ends. CDR3 sequence (DNA): TGTGCCAGCAGTATGAGGTGGGACACCTACGAGCAGTACTTC. Translating gives CASSMRWDTYEQYF.

The V and J genes are TRBV4-2 and TRBJ2-5; D ambiguous. Trimming shortened V by 1 base and J by 6 bases, and 24 bases separated the two germline ends. CDR1 is LGHNA, CDR2 YNFKEQ, per germline. This CDR3 comprises 18 residues. The CDR3 sequence is CASSQVVGPLKKAQTQYF. In DNA form, the CDR3 reads TGTGCCAGCAGCCAAGTAGTTGGACCCCTAAAAAAAGCACAGACCCAGTACTTC.

This CDR3 is CASSVNLNTGELFF. CDR3 in DNA: TGTGCCAGCAGTGTCAACCTGAACACCGGGGAGCTGTTTTTT. This sequence joins TRBV2 and TRBJ2-2; D is unclear. The CDR3 totals 14 residues. V was trimmed by 4 bases and J by 1 base, leaving 7 bases between them. CDR1 and CDR2 (germline): SNHLY, FYNNEI.

This sequence joins TRBV6-5 and TRBJ1-1; D might be TRBD1 (6 bases). This CDR3 is 14 amino acids long. Trimming cost V 6 bases and J 4 bases, with 15 bases left between them. Germline values: CDR1 MNHEY, CDR2 SVGAGI. CDR3 in DNA: TGTGCCAGCAGATCTACAGGGTTTAGCACTGAAGCTTTCTTT. Its protein is CASRSTGFSTEAFF.

The chain carries TRBV7-9 and TRBJ1-4; D is possibly TRBD1 (5 bases). The CDR3 runs to 15 residues. Germline V gene sequence: CDR1 SEHNR, CDR2 FQNEAQ (reference sequence). Trimming took 6 bases from V and 8 from J, leaving 19 bases between them. The CDR3 loop reads CASRYTGSAREKLFF. In nucleotides, the CDR3 is TGTGCCAGCAGATACACAGGCAGCGCCCGGGAAAAACTGTTTTTT.

The chain links TRBV4-2 to TRBJ1-2; D is unclear. Germline lookup yields CDR1 LGHNA and CDR2 YNFKEQ. This CDR3 has 14 amino acids. V was shortened by 0 bases and J by 4 bases, with 9 bases between the two germline ends. DNA of the CDR3: TGTGCCAGCAGCCAAGATACCGGGGTCTATGGCTACACCTTC. Amino acid sequence: CASSQDTGVYGYTF.

This sequence joins TRBV5-6 and TRBJ1-2; TRBD1 matches 8 bases. The CDR3 loop spans 14 amino acids. CDR1 is SGHDT, CDR2 YYEEEE, per germline. The ends lost 1 base at V and 8 bases at J; junction bases unmatched: 7. The CDR3 sequence is CASSLKTGVKGYTF. The DNA of the CDR3 is TGTGCCAGCAGCTTGAAGACAGGGGTAAAGGGCTACACCTTC.

The chain recombines TRBV5-4 with TRBJ1-3, with 10 bases that match TRBD1. CDR3 length equals 15 residues. Trimming at V came to 3 bases and at J to 3 bases, leaving 3 bases not matched to a gene. Germline assignment: CDR1 SGHNT and CDR2 YYREEE (reference sequence). The CDR3 DNA reads as TGTGCCAGCAGCTGGGACAGGGGATTTGGAAACACCATATATTTT. It is translated as CASSWDRGFGNTIYF.

This rearrangement joins TRBV7-6 to TRBJ1-1, with no clear D. This CDR3 has 12 residues. The V gene's germline CDR1 is SGHVS and CDR2 FNYEAQ. The V end was cut by 5 bases, the J end by 6 bases, with 10 bases between. DNA for the CDR3: TGTGCCAGCAGCCCCACGGGAGCTGAAGCTTTCTTT. It yields the protein CASSPTGAEAFF.

The chain links TRBV6-5 to TRBJ1-5; the D is unclear. The CDR3 length is 14 residues. The V end was cut by 6 bases, the J end by 1 base, with 10 bases between. Looked up from germline, CDR1 is MNHEY and CDR2 is SVGAGI. This chain's CDR3 is CASSQMESNQPQHF. CDR3 in DNA: TGTGCCAGCAGCCAAATGGAAAGCAATCAGCCCCAGCATTTT.

This chain links TRBV4-3 with TRBJ1-4; D gene unclear. Germline V gene sequence: CDR1 LGHNA, CDR2 YSLEER. V gave up 0 bases and J gave up 6 bases, with 8 bases separating them. The CDR3 covers 14 residues. DNA for the CDR3: TGCGCCAGCAGCCAAGATACCCGGCATGAAAAACTGTTTTTT. Its protein product is CASSQDTRHEKLFF.

The chain employs TRBV30 and TRBJ1-6; D uncertain. The V end was cut by 1 base, the J end by 4 bases, with 14 bases between. Germline V gives CDR1 GTSNPN, CDR2 SVGIG (reference sequence). The CDR3 is made up of 16 amino acids. The chain's CDR3 is CAWSALQRFYNSPLHF. DNA of the CDR3: TGTGCCTGGAGTGCTCTTCAGAGATTTTATAATTCACCCCTCCACTTT.

This clone was observed a few times. CDR3 nucleotide sequence: TGTGCCAGCAGCTCGGGGGGCGAGCAGTACTTC. It specifies CASSSGGEQYF. The chain links TRBV3-1 (or the pseudogene TRBV3-2) to TRBJ2-7; 7 positions agree with TRBD2. CDR3 size: 11 residues. With 5 bases clipped from V and 6 bases from J, the junction kept 1 base outside the gene matches. Looked up from germline, CDR1 is LGHDT and CDR2 is YNNKEL (reference sequence).

The chain is built from TRBV11-2 and TRBJ2-5; D is possibly TRBD1 (6 bases). The CDR3 covers 14 residues. Germline V gene data show CDR1 as SGHAT and CDR2 as FQNNGV. The ends were cut back, 4 bases at V and 4 bases at J, with 13 bases in the middle. The CDR3 here is CASSSLRGGETQYF. The DNA for the CDR3 is TGTGCCAGCAGCTCACTCCGAGGGGGAGAGACCCAGTACTTC.